Listed here are 14 T cell receptor beta chains from one sample, sequenced in a study of T cell responses to AZD1222 COVID-19 vaccine. Measured with immunoSEQ multiplex PCR; TCRdb has only the in-frame clones, and not every one. The data hold roughly 150,000 clones, with roughly 92% observed a single time. The sequencing here drew on peripheral blood, taken 28 days after the second AZD1222 dose. The receptor source for this set is an adult who received the AZD1222 COVID-19 vaccine.

The V call is TRBV18, the J call TRBJ2-3; no definite D call. Trimming removed 2 bases at V and 4 bases at J, with 7 bases between. The CDR3 is 13 amino acids. Germline V gene data show CDR1 as KGHSH and CDR2 as LQKENI. CDR3 region: CASSPESPDTQYF. The CDR3 DNA reads TGTGCCAGCTCACCAGAATCCCCAGATACGCAGTATTTT.

CDR3: CASSLVGSTDTQYF. DNA of the CDR3: TGTGCCAGTAGTCTGGTCGGAAGCACAGATACGCAGTATTTT. This rearrangement joins TRBV19 to TRBJ2-3; unclear D gene. Germline assignment: CDR1 LNHDA and CDR2 SQIVND (reference sequence). This CDR3 contains 14 residues. The V gene lost 5 bases and the J gene lost 0 bases, with 9 bases spanning the gap.

The gene calls are TRBV7-3 and TRBJ2-6; 9 positions agree with TRBD2. The CDR3 is 20 amino acids. Trimming removed 0 bases from V and 6 bases from J; junction bases left unmatched: 15. Germline loops: CDR1 SGHTA, CDR2 FQGTGA. This CDR3 reads CASSLTTASGVGSKANVLTF. The CDR3 region has the DNA TGTGCCAGCAGCTTAACGACGGCTAGCGGGGTTGGTTCGAAGGCCAACGTCCTGACTTTC.

This chain joins TRBV12-3 or TRBV12-4 and TRBJ1-2; 7 nucleotides line up with TRBD1. This CDR3 is 13 amino acids long. The ends lost 6 bases at V and 4 bases at J; junction bases unmatched: 5. The chain's CDR3 is CASSGDRVYGYTF. CDR3 DNA: TGTGCCAGCAGCGGGGACAGAGTCTATGGCTACACCTTC.

The rearrangement links TRBV2 to TRBJ1-5, with D perhaps TRBD1 (6 bases). V was cut by 3 bases and J by 7 bases, with 13 bases left in between. The CDR3 has 14 amino acids. CDR1 SNHLY and CDR2 FYNNEI come from the germline V gene. CDR3 coding DNA: TGTGCCAGCAGTGAGTCAGGGGCAGGGCAGCCCCAGCATTTT. It yields the protein CASSESGAGQPQHF. Supplemented by reference TRBV2 and TRBJ1-5, the full variable domain reads EPEVTQTPSHQVTQMGQEVILRCVPISNHLYFYWYRQILGQKVEFLVSFYNNEISEKSEIFDDQFSVERPDGSNFTLKIRSTKLEDSAMYFCASSESGAGQPQHFGDGTRLSIL.

The chain links TRBV12-3 or TRBV12-4 to TRBJ1-1; 7 nucleotides agree with TRBD1. The CDR3 is 13 residues long. V trimming: 4 bases; J trimming: 1 base; junction bases outside the gene matches: 0. The CDR3 sequence: CASSYRGNTEAFF. CDR3 DNA sequence: TGTGCCAGCAGTTACAGGGGGAACACTGAAGCTTTCTTT.

This clone was found once. The chain combines TRBV6-6 with TRBJ2-2; D gene ambiguous. The germline V gene encodes CDR1 MNHNY and CDR2 SVGAGI (reference sequence). Trimming cost V 8 bases and J 2 bases, with 18 bases left between them. The CDR3 consists of 16 residues. The CDR3 protein is CASVHLGSRNTGELFF. CDR3 coding DNA: TGTGCCAGCGTCCACCTTGGCAGCCGTAACACCGGGGAGCTGTTTTTT.

J is TRBJ1-1 and V is TRBV7-2; no clear D. Germline lookup yields CDR1 SGHTA and CDR2 FQGNSA. This CDR3 region has 15 residues. V was clipped by 0 bases and J by 6 bases, with 14 bases between them. The CDR3 sequence is CASSLAFRGVAEAFF. The DNA of the CDR3 is TGTGCCAGCAGCTTAGCGTTCCGGGGAGTCGCTGAAGCTTTCTTT.

CDR3 DNA: TGTGCCAGCAGCCAAGAGTGGCCCTACAATGAGCAGTTCTTC. This codes for CASSQEWPYNEQFF. This chain connects TRBV3-1 (or the pseudogene TRBV3-2) to TRBJ2-1; D remains unclear. Germline CDR1 is LGHDT and CDR2 is YNNKEL (reference sequence). V lost 0 bases and J 2 bases, leaving 5 bases between the germline ends. This CDR3 spans 14 amino acids.

This chain joins TRBV6-5 and TRBJ2-3, with D perhaps matching TRBD1 or TRBD2 (5 bases each). The CDR3 has 15 residues. Germline CDR1 MNHEY, CDR2 SVGAGI. V was shortened by 6 bases and J by 1 base, with 14 bases between the two germline ends. This CDR3 is CASSRYRDGTDTQYF. The DNA of the CDR3 is TGTGCCAGCAGCCGATACCGGGACGGCACAGATACGCAGTATTTT.

This chain connects TRBV5-1 to TRBJ2-7; 9 bases are a match to TRBD1. After removal of 4 bases from V and 4 bases from J, the junction contained 9 bases not matched to a gene. The CDR3 loop spans 15 amino acids. Looked up from germline, CDR1 is SGHRS and CDR2 is YFSETQ. The CDR3 bases are TGCGCCAGCAGCCGTGAGGGACAGGGAAATTACGAGCAGTACTTC. It encodes CASSREGQGNYEQYF.

The V call is TRBV7-3, the J call TRBJ2-1; 8 bases line up with TRBD1. J gave up 4 bases and V 5 bases, and 4 bases lay outside the gene matches. In germline, CDR1 is SGHTA, CDR2 FQGTGA. The length of the CDR3 is 14 residues. The CDR3 is CASSQRDRYNEQFF. As DNA, the CDR3 is TGTGCCAGCAGCCAAAGGGACAGGTACAATGAGCAGTTCTTC.

The chain is built from TRBV29-1 and TRBJ1-5, with a tentative D call TRBD1 (6 bases). The CDR3 is made up of 15 amino acids. The V and J ends lost 8 bases and 5 bases respectively, with 22 bases between them. Germline CDR1 is SQVTM and CDR2 is ANQGSEA. The CDR3 sequence: CSRSRDKVSYQPQHF. CDR3 nucleotides: TGCAGCAGATCGCGGGACAAGGTCTCGTATCAGCCCCAGCATTTT. Together with reference TRBV29-1 and TRBJ1-5, the CDR3 gives the full variable domain: SAVISQKPSRDICQRGTSLTIQCQVDSQVTMMFWYRQQPGQSLTLIATANQGSEATYESGFVIDKFPISRPNLTFSTLTVSNMSPEDSSIYLCSRSRDKVSYQPQHFGDGTRLSIL.

The CDR3 reads CASAPRQGAGQPQHF. CDR3 in DNA: TGTGCCAGCGCCCCCCGGCAGGGGGCAGGTCAGCCCCAGCATTTT. The chain is built from TRBV2 and TRBJ1-5; the match to TRBD1 covers 8 bases. There are 15 residues in the CDR3. Germline CDR1 is SNHLY and CDR2 is FYNNEI. Trimming at V came to 8 bases and at J to 6 bases, leaving 12 bases not matched to a gene.